The source of this T cell receptor (beta chain) is a study of graft-versus-host responses after intestinal transplantation. General study results and limits: Association was observed between peak circulating GvH clone levels and early post-transplant HvG declines.

About this clone itself: The antigen remains unidentified.

Clones were sequenced by immunoSEQ multiplex PCR, and TCRdb holds only the in-frame ones, with some missing. This sample has under 150,000 clones, with roughly 93% found just once. This receptor was identified in a human donor who received an intestinal transplant. The sequenced sample was unstimulated CD4+ T cells sorted from spleen or lymph node cells, obtained before intestinal transplant.

CDR3 loop: CASRARVDQPQHF. CDR3 sequence (DNA): TGTGCCAGCAGGGCTAGGGTTGATCAGCCCCAGCATTTT. The rearrangement uses TRBV6-5 and TRBJ1-5; D remains unclear. The length of the CDR3 is 13 residues. Trimming removed 6 bases at V and 5 bases at J, with 11 bases between. The V gene's germline CDR1 is MNHEY and CDR2 SVGAGI.